A single sample is the source of the 28 T cell receptor beta chains below, sequenced in a study of OX40 agonist ivuxolimab in advanced cancers. Clones were sequenced by immunoSEQ multiplex PCR, and TCRdb holds only the in-frame ones, with some missing. The sample consists of approximately 60,000 clones, approximately 88% of them appearing once. The sample consisted of CD4+ or CD8+ T cells sorted from blood, taken in a trial of the OX40 agonist ivuxolimab. The receptors originated from an adult with an advanced solid tumor such as melanoma, head and neck, liver or kidney cancer.

The chain joins TRBV6-1 to TRBJ1-5; no firm D call. The CDR3 sequence is 13 residues long. V lost 3 bases to trimming and J lost 7 bases, with 10 bases between them. Per the germline V gene, CDR1 is MNHNS and CDR2 is SASEGT. This CDR3 reads CASSEQVRQPQHF. The CDR3 bases are TGTGCCAGCAGTGAGCAGGTGCGGCAGCCCCAGCATTTT.

This clone has just one count. J is TRBJ2-2 and V is TRBV19, with 11 bases that match TRBD2. The J segment lost 2 bases and the V segment lost 2 bases, leaving 4 bases of the junction unmatched. CDR3 size: 17 residues. The germline CDR1 and CDR2 sequences are LNHDA and SQIVND (reference sequence). The DNA of the CDR3 is TGTGCCAGTAGTATACTAGCGGGAGGTACCAACACCGGGGAGCTGTTTTTT. This translates into CASSILAGGTNTGELFF.

The J gene is TRBJ2-2, the V gene TRBV14; 8 nucleotides match TRBD2. This CDR3 comprises 16 residues. Losses at the gene ends were 4 bases for V and 4 bases for J; bases not matched to a gene: 8. Germline V gene data show CDR1 as SGHDN and CDR2 as FVKESK. This chain's CDR3 is CASSRLGLAGTGELFF. The CDR3 DNA reads TGTGCCAGCAGCCGGTTGGGGCTAGCGGGCACCGGGGAGCTGTTTTTT.

V usage is TRBV6-1 and J usage is TRBJ2-6; D gene ambiguous. This CDR3 is 14 amino acids long. The V end was cut by 5 bases, the J end by 0 bases, with 5 bases between. The V gene's germline CDR1 is MNHNS and CDR2 SASEGT. The CDR3 reads CASSSFSGANVLTF. The CDR3 DNA reads as TGTGCCAGCAGTTCATTCTCTGGGGCCAACGTCCTGACTTTC.

V is TRBV5-4 and J is TRBJ2-7, with D maybe TRBD1 (5 bases). Germline CDR1 is SGHNT and CDR2 is YYREEE (reference sequence). There are 17 residues in the CDR3. V lost 4 bases to trimming and J lost 3 bases, with 23 bases between them. CDR3 coding DNA: TGTGCCAGCAGCGTTACCGCCTCCTGGACAAAAAACTACGAGCAGTACTTC. Its protein is CASSVTASWTKNYEQYF.

This chain links TRBV19 with TRBJ2-1; 8 nucleotides line up with TRBD2. V trimming: 3 bases; J trimming: 5 bases; junction bases outside the gene matches: 12. The CDR3 is 17 amino acids. The germline CDR1 and CDR2 sequences are LNHDA and SQIVND (reference sequence). The CDR3 region is CASSISRPGGDNNEQFF. CDR3 DNA sequence: TGTGCCAGTAGTATCTCTCGGCCCGGGGGGGATAACAATGAGCAGTTCTTC.

This chain uses TRBV4-3 with TRBJ2-5; TRBD2 matches 10 bases. Germline CDR1 and CDR2: LGHNA and YSLEER. The CDR3 sequence is 16 residues long. J was trimmed by 5 bases and V by 0 bases; bases with no gene match: 6. CDR3 coding DNA: TGCGCCAGCAGCCAAGATCTACTAGCGGGGAGGGAGACCCAGTACTTC. Protein sequence: CASSQDLLAGRETQYF.

The chain couples TRBV20-1 to TRBJ2-1, with D unclear. V was shortened by 7 bases and J by 7 bases, with 11 bases between the two germline ends. The CDR3 has 11 residues. Germline V gives CDR1 DFQATT, CDR2 SNEGSKA (reference sequence). This CDR3 is CSVSRVNEQFF. The DNA of the CDR3 is TGCAGTGTTAGTAGGGTGAATGAGCAGTTCTTC.

This clone showed up just a few times. The chain is built from TRBV9 and TRBJ2-3; TRBD2 agrees at 9 bases. The CDR3 is 16 amino acids. Germline loops: CDR1 SGDLS, CDR2 YYNGEE. J was trimmed by 0 bases and V by 3 bases; bases with no gene match: 5. The DNA for the CDR3 is TGTGCCAGCAGCGGGGCTAGCGGGGTGAGCACAGATACGCAGTATTTT. Protein: CASSGASGVSTDTQYF.

The chain uses TRBV27 and TRBJ2-1; TRBD2 might be the D (5 bases). Deletions cut 10 bases from V and 4 bases from J, with 17 bases between. CDR1 is MNHEY, CDR2 SMNVEV, per germline (reference sequence). CDR3 length: 14 amino acids. As DNA, the CDR3 is TGTGCCACCAAATGGGGTAGCGCATACAATGAGCAGTTCTTC. It codes for CATKWGSAYNEQFF.

The table lists this clone with a count of one. This sequence joins TRBV2 and TRBJ2-3; TRBD2 aligns across 7 bases. Germline CDR1 reads SNHLY; CDR2 reads FYNNEI. J lost 2 bases, V lost 4 bases, and 6 bases had no gene match. The CDR3 is 15 residues long. The CDR3 is CASSVLASPTDTQYF. The CDR3 DNA sequence: TGTGCCAGCAGTGTACTAGCGAGCCCCACAGATACGCAGTATTTT. The variable domain in full, completed from reference TRBV2 and TRBJ2-3, reads EPEVTQTPSHQVTQMGQEVILRCVPISNHLYFYWYRQILGQKVEFLVSFYNNEISEKSEIFDDQFSVERPDGSNFTLKIRSTKLEDSAMYFCASSVLASPTDTQYFGPGTRLTVL.

The rearrangement links TRBV7-9 to TRBJ2-1; D not resolved. The CDR3 has 17 amino acids. Germline CDR1 is SEHNR and CDR2 is FQNEAQ (reference sequence). V was trimmed by 1 base and J by 1 base, leaving 14 bases between them. CDR3 residues: CASSLEWGRISYNEQFF. In DNA form, the CDR3 reads TGTGCCAGCAGCTTAGAGTGGGGTCGGATATCCTACAATGAGCAGTTCTTC.

Concerning this clone: Other DNA variants within this sample encode the same CDR3. This chain links TRBV5-4 with TRBJ2-5; D is possibly TRBD1 (6 bases). The CDR3 is 14 amino acids. With 3 bases removed from V and 2 bases from J, the gap between germline ends came to 11 bases. The germline V gene has CDR1 SGHNT and CDR2 YYREEE (reference sequence). CDR3 nucleotide sequence: TGTGCCAGCAGCTCGGGGACACAACAAGAGACCCAGTACTTC. This translates into CASSSGTQQETQYF. Together with reference TRBV5-4 and TRBJ2-5, the CDR3 gives the full variable domain: ETGVTQSPTHLIKTRGQQVTLRCSSQSGHNTVSWYQQALGQGPQFIFQYYREEENGRGNFPPRFSGLQFPNYSSELNVNALELDDSALYLCASSSGTQQETQYFGPGTRLLVL.

The chain uses TRBV30 and TRBJ2-3, with D tentatively TRBD2 (5 bases). Germline loops: CDR1 GTSNPN, CDR2 SVGIG (reference sequence). Trimming took 0 bases from V and 4 from J, leaving 5 bases between them. CDR3 length equals 12 residues. The CDR3 loop reads CAWSVAADTQYF. The DNA for the CDR3 is TGTGCCTGGAGTGTAGCGGCAGATACGCAGTATTTT.

The rearrangement links TRBV27 to TRBJ1-2, with TRBD1 as a possible D gene (5 bases). This CDR3 spans 15 amino acids. The germline V gene has CDR1 MNHEY and CDR2 SMNVEV (reference sequence). The V end was cut by 4 bases, the J end by 5 bases, with 17 bases between. Here the CDR3 reads CASSSPSTGRYGYTF. Written as DNA, the CDR3 is TGTGCCAGCAGTTCACCCTCAACAGGTCGTTATGGCTACACCTTC.

The rearrangement links TRBV6-5 to TRBJ1-5, with D possibly matching TRBD1 (5 bases). The germline gives CDR1 MNHEY, CDR2 SVGAGI. The CDR3 is 16 amino acids. Trimming shortened V by 2 bases and J by 4 bases, and 15 bases separated the two germline ends. CDR3 in amino acids: CASSYPSGAPNQPQHF. CDR3 bases: TGTGCCAGCAGTTACCCTTCTGGGGCGCCGAATCAGCCCCAGCATTTT.

V is TRBV2 and J is TRBJ2-5; D is unclear. Germline V CDR1 and CDR2: SNHLY, FYNNEI. With 5 bases removed from V and 4 bases from J, the gap between germline ends came to 2 bases. The CDR3 length is 10 residues. Here the CDR3 reads CASSSETQYF. CDR3 nucleotide sequence: TGTGCCAGCAGTTCAGAGACCCAGTACTTC. The variable domain in full, with the rest retrieved from reference TRBV2 and TRBJ2-5, is EPEVTQTPSHQVTQMGQEVILRCVPISNHLYFYWYRQILGQKVEFLVSFYNNEISEKSEIFDDQFSVERPDGSNFTLKIRSTKLEDSAMYFCASSSETQYFGPGTRLLVL.

The rearrangement joins TRBV29-1 to TRBJ1-3; the D is unclear. V lost 4 bases and J lost 2, with 6 bases in between. The CDR3 spans 12 residues. Germline values: CDR1 SQVTM, CDR2 ANQGSEA. The CDR3 protein is CSVVITGNTIYF. DNA of the CDR3: TGCAGCGTTGTTATAACTGGAAACACCATATATTTT.

V usage is TRBV5-1 and J usage is TRBJ2-1; D unresolved. Germline assignment: CDR1 SGHRS and CDR2 YFSETQ. The germline V and J ends were trimmed by 0 bases and 5 bases, with 12 bases remaining between them. The CDR3 length is 15 residues. In DNA form, the CDR3 reads TGCGCCAGCAGCTTGGATGGATCTCCCCACAATGAGCAGTTCTTC. Translation: CASSLDGSPHNEQFF.

The chain combines TRBV7-9 with TRBJ1-1; D unresolved. Germline V CDR1 and CDR2: SEHNR, FQNEAQ (reference sequence). V was cut by 4 bases and J by 1 base, with 7 bases left in between. CDR3 length equals 13 residues. This CDR3 reads CASSSRANTEAFF. As DNA, the CDR3 is TGTGCCAGCAGCTCCCGGGCGAACACTGAAGCTTTCTTT.

The chain employs TRBV5-5 and TRBJ2-5; 13 bases are a match to TRBD2. This CDR3 has 15 amino acids. Germline V gene data show CDR1 as SGHKS and CDR2 as YYEKEE (reference sequence). The trim removed 2 bases at V and 5 bases at J, leaving 3 bases unmatched. DNA of the CDR3: TGTGCCAGCAGCTTCGGGACTAGCGGGGTGGAGACCCAGTACTTC. Its protein is CASSFGTSGVETQYF.

The chain carries TRBV10-1 and TRBJ2-5; D remains unclear. Trimming left V 0 bases short and J 4 bases short, with 9 bases between. Germline values: CDR1 WNHNN, CDR2 SYGVQD (reference sequence). The CDR3 spans 14 residues. The DNA of the CDR3 is TGCGCCAGCAGTGAGTCGGGCGACCGAGAGACCCAGTACTTC. This sequence encodes CASSESGDRETQYF.

The CDR3 region is CASSLSGARPTDTQYF. CDR3 coding DNA: TGTGCCAGCAGCTTGTCGGGGGCGAGGCCCACAGATACGCAGTATTTT. J is TRBJ2-3 and V is TRBV5-5; TRBD1 or TRBD2 may be the D gene (6 bases each). CDR1 SGHKS and CDR2 YYEKEE come from the germline V gene (reference sequence). The CDR3 totals 16 residues. Trimming pared 1 base from V and 2 bases from J, leaving 14 bases between.

The V and J genes are TRBV5-4 and TRBJ2-1; 8 bases agree with TRBD2. There are 15 residues in the CDR3. The V and J ends lost 2 bases and 2 bases, in that order; junction bases with no gene match: 3. CDR1 is SGHNT, CDR2 YYREEE, per germline (reference sequence). The CDR3 here is CASSFRGGTYNEQFF. CDR3 DNA: TGTGCCAGCAGCTTCCGGGGGGGAACCTACAATGAGCAGTTCTTC.

This rearrangement joins TRBV4-2 to TRBJ1-6, with D unclear. Germline V gene sequence: CDR1 LGHNA, CDR2 YNFKEQ. The CDR3 loop spans 15 amino acids. The germline V and J ends were trimmed by 3 bases and 8 bases, with 14 bases remaining between them. CDR3 in amino acids: CASSQAHVRDSPLHF. The CDR3 DNA reads TGTGCCAGCAGCCAGGCTCATGTTAGGGATTCACCCCTCCACTTT.

The table lists this clone with a count of one. The rearrangement links TRBV19 to TRBJ2-2, with a possible D match to TRBD2 (6 bases). The CDR3 loop spans 17 amino acids. The germline V gene encodes CDR1 LNHDA and CDR2 SQIVND (reference sequence). V was pared by 3 bases and J by 5 bases, with 19 bases between. Here the CDR3 reads CASSMDSWEVVTGELFF. In DNA, the CDR3 is TGTGCCAGTAGTATGGATTCGTGGGAGGTGGTGACCGGGGAGCTGTTTTTT.

This chain connects TRBV6-5 to TRBJ2-2; 7 nucleotides align to TRBD2. Germline CDR1 reads MNHEY; CDR2 reads SVGAGI. Trimming took 8 bases from V and 3 from J; bases not matched to a gene: 9. CDR3 length: 15 amino acids. The CDR3 spells CASFRGGSDTGELFF. The DNA for the CDR3 is TGTGCCAGCTTTCGGGGAGGGTCAGACACCGGGGAGCTGTTTTTT.

This clone was seen repeatedly, ten times or more. This sequence joins TRBV6-1 and TRBJ1-2, with D maybe TRBD1 (5 bases). The CDR3 contains 14 residues. The V gene's germline CDR1 is MNHNS and CDR2 SASEGT. The V gene lost 7 bases and the J gene lost 5 bases, with 17 bases spanning the gap. CDR3 protein: CASTLRDRLYGYTF. CDR3 DNA sequence: TGTGCCAGCACCCTCCGAGACAGACTATATGGCTACACCTTC.